These 25 T cell receptor beta chains originate from one sample sequenced in a study of shared clonotypes between healthy human individuals. TCRdb's copy holds only in-frame clones and misses some; the assay was immunoSEQ multiplex PCR. This sample has about 600,000 clones, with approximately 97% found just once. Sequenced: naive CD4+ T cells sorted from blood. Subset described: CD45RA+ positively selected. The receptor source for this set is a woman in her twenties or thirties in good health.

Of note for this clone: The sample has other DNA sequences that encode this CDR3 too. The chain carries TRBV7-9 and TRBJ2-7; D may be TRBD1 (5 bases). CDR1 is SEHNR, CDR2 FQNEAQ, per germline (reference sequence). V was shortened by 3 bases and J by 0 bases, with 9 bases between the two germline ends. This CDR3 contains 14 residues. The CDR3 DNA is TGTGCCAGCAGCTTGAGGCAGGGCTCCTACGAGCAGTACTTC. Translated: CASSLRQGSYEQYF. The full variable domain, its missing parts supplied by reference TRBV7-9 and TRBJ2-7, is DTGVSQNPRHKITKRGQNVTFRCDPISEHNRLYWYRQTLGQGPEFLTYFQNEAQLEKSRLLSDRFSAERPKGSFSTLEIQRTEQGDSAMYLCASSLRQGSYEQYFGPGTRLTVT.

This rearrangement joins TRBV10-3 to TRBJ2-1, with 8 bases identical to TRBD1. V lost 10 bases, J lost 3 bases, and 8 bases stayed unmatched. The CDR3 runs 14 residues. Germline V gives CDR1 ENHRY, CDR2 SYGVKD. The DNA of the CDR3 is TGTGCCACCTCGGACAGGGCTTTCTACAATGAGCAGTTCTTC. The encoded protein is CATSDRAFYNEQFF.

The rearrangement uses TRBV9 and TRBJ2-7; no firm D call. CDR1 and CDR2 (germline): SGDLS, YYNGEE. CDR3 length: 15 residues. Trimming stripped 4 bases from V and 3 bases from J, with 17 bases between. The CDR3 bases are TGTGCCAGCAGCCTACGTTCGGGCCCCGGCTACGAGCAGTACTTC. Translation gives CASSLRSGPGYEQYF.

The chain links TRBV6-1 to TRBJ2-1; TRBD1 matches at 7 bases. The CDR3 has 12 amino acids. The ends lost 8 bases at V and 6 bases at J; junction bases unmatched: 4. Germline CDR1 and CDR2: MNHNS and SASEGT. The CDR3, as DNA: TGTGCCAGCGGGGACAGCTTCAATGAGCAGTTCTTC. Translation gives CASGDSFNEQFF.

This clone was seen a single time. The CDR3 is CASSLEGVSIQYF. CDR3 DNA: TGTGCCAGCAGCTTAGAAGGCGTCAGCATTCAGTACTTC. The rearrangement uses TRBV7-9 and TRBJ2-4; unclear D gene. Germline CDR1 and CDR2: SEHNR and FQNEAQ (reference sequence). Trimming cost V 1 base and J 9 bases, with 10 bases left between them. This CDR3 comprises 13 residues.

The chain carries TRBV5-5 and TRBJ2-7; tentative D call: TRBD2 (5 bases). In germline, CDR1 is SGHKS, CDR2 YYEKEE (reference sequence). This CDR3 is built from 16 residues. Between the trimmed V and J ends, which lost 4 bases and 0 bases, there was a span of 17 bases. CDR3 protein: CASSPTTLHVSYEQYF. The CDR3 nucleotides read TGTGCCAGCAGCCCGACTACCCTACATGTCTCCTACGAGCAGTACTTC.

Comments on this clone: Other DNA sequences from this sample encode an identical CDR3 as well. The gene calls are TRBV28 and TRBJ2-2; D not certain. Germline values: CDR1 MDHEN, CDR2 SYDVKM. CDR3 length equals 11 residues. Trimming stripped 10 bases from V and 6 bases from J, with 9 bases between. CDR3 residues: CAIRGAGELFF. Written as DNA, the CDR3 is TGTGCCATCCGTGGGGCCGGGGAGCTGTTTTTT.

The chain uses TRBV6-5 and TRBJ2-2; D uncertain. Germline CDR1 MNHEY, CDR2 SVGAGI. V dropped 1 base and J dropped 0 bases, with 9 bases sitting between them. CDR3 length: 16 amino acids. DNA for the CDR3: TGTGCCAGCAGTTACTTCATGCAGGCGAACACCGGGGAGCTGTTTTTT. It encodes CASSYFMQANTGELFF.

The V gene is TRBV7-9, the J gene TRBJ1-1, with a weak D call TRBD1 (5 bases). This CDR3 has 15 residues. The germline V and J ends were trimmed by 5 bases and 2 bases, with 15 bases remaining between them. Germline loops: CDR1 SEHNR, CDR2 FQNEAQ (reference sequence). CDR3: CASSHFNGANTEAFF. CDR3 DNA sequence: TGTGCCAGCAGCCACTTTAATGGGGCTAACACTGAAGCTTTCTTT.

The CDR3 sequence: CASSLGGLAGSYEQYF. The CDR3 region has the DNA TGTGCCAGCAGCTTGGGCGGACTAGCGGGATCCTACGAGCAGTACTTC. This rearrangement joins TRBV5-4 to TRBJ2-7; 12 bases are shared with TRBD2. The CDR3 is 16 residues long. Germline assignment: CDR1 SGHNT and CDR2 YYREEE (reference sequence). After removal of 0 bases from V and 1 base from J, the junction contained 2 bases not matched to a gene.

This chain connects TRBV4-2 to TRBJ2-7; 14 bases are a match to TRBD2. This CDR3 comprises 17 residues. V lost 6 bases to trimming and J lost 5 bases; unmatched junction nucleotides: 12. Germline assignment: CDR1 LGHNA and CDR2 YNFKEQ. DNA of the CDR3: TGTGCCAGCAGTCTACCGGGACTAGCGGGAGCTTTCAACGAGCAGTACTTC. It specifies CASSLPGLAGAFNEQYF.

The rearrangement joins TRBV6-5 to TRBJ2-7; no clear D. The ends were cut back, 0 bases at V and 0 bases at J, with 12 bases in the middle. Germline assignment: CDR1 MNHEY and CDR2 SVGAGI. The CDR3 is 16 amino acids. CDR3 loop: CASSYSSRAASYEQYF. The CDR3 nucleotides read TGTGCCAGCAGTTACTCCAGTCGGGCCGCCTCCTACGAGCAGTACTTC.

The chain joins TRBV1 to TRBJ2-7; the table names TRBD2, a call not compared with the DNA. TRBV1 is described as a pseudogene. CDR3 length: 17 amino acids. CDR3 bases: TGCACCAGCAGCCAACTCGGACTAGCGGGGCCCATCTACGAGCAGTACTTC. Its translation is CTSSQLGLAGPIYEQYF.

The count of this clone is one. This chain links TRBV21-1 with TRBJ2-7; no DNA check was done on the table's D call, TRBD1. TRBV21-1 counts as a pseudogene. This CDR3 spans 14 amino acids. DNA of the CDR3: TGTGCCAGCAGCAAGTGGCAGGGGGTCCACGAGCAGTACTTC. It is translated as CASSKWQGVHEQYF.

This chain joins TRBV5-1 and TRBJ1-1; unclear D gene. Germline V gene sequence: CDR1 SGHRS, CDR2 YFSETQ. Trimming left V 1 base short and J 6 bases short, with 10 bases between. CDR3 length: 13 amino acids. The CDR3 protein is CASSLRGQPEAFF. In nucleotides, the CDR3 is TGCGCCAGCAGCTTGCGAGGCCAGCCTGAAGCTTTCTTT.

This chain connects TRBV7-9 to TRBJ2-4, with 10 bases matching TRBD2. The CDR3 is 14 amino acids. The V gene end was trimmed by 2 bases and the J gene end by 6 bases; junction bases not matched to a gene: 1. Germline V CDR1 and CDR2: SEHNR, FQNEAQ (reference sequence). CDR3 sequence: CASSLRTSGNIQYF. The CDR3 DNA follows: TGTGCCAGCAGCTTAAGGACTAGCGGAAACATTCAGTACTTC.

V is TRBV19 and J is TRBJ2-7; D unclear. V gave up 3 bases and J gave up 0 bases, with 18 bases separating them. The germline V gene has CDR1 LNHDA and CDR2 SQIVND (reference sequence). This CDR3 is built from 17 residues. The chain's CDR3 is CASSIERLDQSSYEQYF. The CDR3 DNA follows: TGTGCCAGTAGTATCGAACGGTTGGACCAGAGCTCCTACGAGCAGTACTTC. The full variable domain, in which reference TRBV19 and TRBJ2-7 provide the parts outside the CDR3, is DGGITQSPKYLFRKEGQNVTLSCEQNLNHDAMYWYRQDPGQGLRLIYYSQIVNDFQKGDIAEGYSVSREKKESFPLTVTSAQKNPTAFYLCASSIERLDQSSYEQYFGPGTRLTVT.

This sequence joins TRBV4-1 and TRBJ1-2; 7 bases are shared with TRBD1. Trimming cost V 0 bases and J 4 bases; bases outside gene matches: 5. Germline V gene sequence: CDR1 MGHRA, CDR2 YSYEKL. The CDR3 loop spans 15 amino acids. The DNA of the CDR3 is TGCGCCAGCAGCCAAGATAGAGGGGGCTTCTATGGCTACACCTTC. It translates to CASSQDRGGFYGYTF.

The gene calls are TRBV2 and TRBJ1-1, with D unresolved. The germline V gene encodes CDR1 SNHLY and CDR2 FYNNEI. The CDR3 has 11 residues. V lost 7 bases, J lost 2 bases, and 5 bases lay in between. CDR3 bases: TGTGCCAGCACCCCTAACACTGAAGCTTTCTTT. This sequence encodes CASTPNTEAFF. Supplemented by reference TRBV2 and TRBJ1-1, the full variable domain reads EPEVTQTPSHQVTQMGQEVILRCVPISNHLYFYWYRQILGQKVEFLVSFYNNEISEKSEIFDDQFSVERPDGSNFTLKIRSTKLEDSAMYFCASTPNTEAFFGQGTRLTVV.

The V and J genes are TRBV7-9 and TRBJ2-5; TRBD1 is a possible D gene (6 bases). Looked up from germline, CDR1 is SEHNR and CDR2 is FQNEAQ (reference sequence). Trimming cost V 5 bases and J 5 bases, with 15 bases left between them. There are 14 residues in the CDR3. Here the CDR3 DNA reads TGTGCCAGCAGCCAGGGGCCAAGCCCTGAGACCCAGTACTTC. Its translation: CASSQGPSPETQYF. The full variable domain, with the rest looked up from reference TRBV7-9 and TRBJ2-5, is DTGVSQNPRHKITKRGQNVTFRCDPISEHNRLYWYRQTLGQGPEFLTYFQNEAQLEKSRLLSDRFSAERPKGSFSTLEIQRTEQGDSAMYLCASSQGPSPETQYFGPGTRLLVL.

The genes are TRBV7-2 and TRBJ1-5; D remains ambiguous. The CDR3 spans 13 residues. Germline V lookup: CDR1 SGHTA, CDR2 FQGNSA. Trimming took 5 bases from V and 3 from J, leaving 8 bases between them. The CDR3 DNA reads TGTGCCAGCAGCATAGACAACAATCAGCCCCAGCATTTT. Translating it yields CASSIDNNQPQHF.

This CDR3 reads CASSLSRTSGRAAYNEQFF. The CDR3 nucleotides read TGCGCCAGCAGCTTGTCTCGGACTAGCGGGAGGGCGGCATACAATGAGCAGTTCTTC. This rearrangement joins TRBV5-1 to TRBJ2-1; 15 nucleotides align to TRBD2. This CDR3 spans 19 amino acids. The germline CDR1 and CDR2 sequences are SGHRS and YFSETQ. V shed 1 base and J 4 bases; nucleotides not matched to a gene: 9.

As to this clone: Additional DNA sequences in this sample encode the identical CDR3. V is TRBV6-5 and J is TRBJ1-3, with TRBD1 as a possible D gene (6 bases). Trimming removed 0 bases at V and 4 bases at J, with 10 bases between. The CDR3 runs 15 residues. In germline, CDR1 is MNHEY, CDR2 SVGAGI. Here the CDR3 reads CASSYSTGLGNTIYF. CDR3 DNA: TGTGCCAGCAGTTACTCCACAGGGCTAGGAAACACCATATATTTT.

The chain uses TRBV7-3 and TRBJ2-1; 8 positions match TRBD2. The CDR3 consists of 14 residues. Trimming at V came to 3 bases and at J to 4 bases, leaving 2 bases not matched to a gene. In germline, CDR1 is SGHTA, CDR2 FQGTGA. In DNA, the CDR3 is TGTGCCAGCAGCTTCGGGACTAGTTACAATGAGCAGTTCTTC. Its translation is CASSFGTSYNEQFF. Full variable domain (rest looked up from reference TRBV7-3 and TRBJ2-1): GAGVSQTPSNKVTEKGKYVELRCDPISGHTALYWYRQSLGQGPEFLIYFQGTGAADDSGLPNDRFFAVRPEGSVSTLKIQRTERGDSAVYLCASSFGTSYNEQFFGPGTRLTVL.

The chain is built from TRBV19 and TRBJ1-5; no clear D. This CDR3 is 13 amino acids long. Germline CDR1 reads LNHDA; CDR2 reads SQIVND (reference sequence). V lost 4 bases and J lost 8, with 12 bases in between. CDR3 in amino acids: CASSNGLREPQHF. CDR3 bases: TGTGCCAGTAGTAATGGTTTGCGGGAGCCCCAGCATTTT.